Listed below are T cell receptor beta chains from one sample, sequenced in a study of cytomegalovirus exposure and HLA in healthy donors. Assay: immunoSEQ multiplex PCR; the TCRdb copy retains only in-frame clones and omits some. Of roughly 180,000 clones in the sample, roughly four fifths were seen once. Sequenced material: PBMCs. The receptors originated from a man aged 18 to 30 in good health and CMV-seronegative. CDR3s include the opening cysteine and the closing phenylalanine or tryptophan. The D gene is left open where the match is weak. Where a row states a size, it is once, few, many or the class of an expanded clone; other rows omit it.

d_gene: TRBD1; v_gene: TRBV4-1; j_gene: TRBJ2-7; abundance: .; CDR3nt: TGCGCCAGCAGCCAAGACGGACAGGGCGGTGTCGAGCAGTACTTC; CDR3aa: CASSQDGQGGVEQYF
d_gene: TRBD2; v_gene: TRBV6-1; j_gene: TRBJ2-3; abundance: .; CDR3nt: TGTGCCAGCAGTTTGGGTGGGACTAACACAGATACGCAGTATTTT; CDR3aa: CASSLGGTNTDTQYF
d_gene: TRBD1; v_gene: TRBV23-1; j_gene: TRBJ1-1; abundance: .; CDR3nt: TGCGCCAGCAGTCAACAGAGTGGACAGCCTCAGGGGGCCACTGAAGCTTTCTTT; CDR3aa: CASSQQSGQPQGATEAFF
d_gene: .; v_gene: TRBV7-9; j_gene: TRBJ2-1; abundance: .; CDR3nt: TGTTCCAGCACTAGCTCCTACAATGAGCAGTTCTTC; CDR3aa: CSSTSSYNEQFF
d_gene: .; v_gene: TRBV19; j_gene: TRBJ2-1; abundance: .; CDR3nt: TGTGCCAGTAGTATGGGGGACGGGACTTACAATGAGCAGTTCTTC; CDR3aa: CASSMGDGTYNEQFF
d_gene: .; v_gene: TRBV7-3; j_gene: TRBJ2-1; abundance: .; CDR3nt: TGTGCCAGCAGCTTGCAGGGAGGACTGATCTACAATGAGCAGTTCTTC; CDR3aa: CASSLQGGLIYNEQFF
d_gene: .; v_gene: TRBV6-5; j_gene: TRBJ2-7; abundance: once; CDR3nt: TGTGCCAGCAGTCAAAGGAGAGTCTCCTACGAGCAGTACTTC; CDR3aa: CASSQRRVSYEQYF
d_gene: TRBD1; v_gene: TRBV9; j_gene: TRBJ2-7; abundance: .; CDR3nt: TGTGCCAGCAGCGGGGGACAGGGCGGCTACGAGCAGTACTTC; CDR3aa: CASSGGQGGYEQYF
d_gene: .; v_gene: TRBV4-3; j_gene: TRBJ2-6; abundance: .; CDR3nt: TGCGCCAGCAGCCAAGCAAGGGGCTCTGGGGCCAACGTCCTGACTTTC; CDR3aa: CASSQARGSGANVLTF
d_gene: TRBD2; v_gene: TRBV27; j_gene: TRBJ2-3; abundance: .; CDR3nt: TGTGCCAGCAGGCTAGCGGGAGTCACAGATACGCAGTATTTT; CDR3aa: CASRLAGVTDTQYF
d_gene: .; v_gene: TRBV2; j_gene: TRBJ2-5; abundance: .; CDR3nt: TGTGCCAGCCGATTCACAGGGACGGAAGAGCAGTACTTC; CDR3aa: CASRFTGTEEQYF
d_gene: TRBD1; v_gene: TRBV7-9; j_gene: TRBJ2-2; abundance: once; CDR3nt: TGTGCCAGCAGAGCTCATGGGGACAGAGTTAAGAAGAACACCGGGGAGCTGTTTTTT; CDR3aa: CASRAHGDRVKKNTGELFF
d_gene: TRBD1; v_gene: TRBV5-4; j_gene: TRBJ1-1; abundance: .; CDR3nt: TGTGCCAGCAGACGTGGTGGGACAGCCTCTGAAGCTTTCTTT; CDR3aa: CASRRGGTASEAFF
d_gene: .; v_gene: TRBV6-5; j_gene: TRBJ1-2; abundance: .; CDR3nt: TGTGCCAGCAGACCTGATCCTCTCCGAAGCTACGCCTTC; CDR3aa: CASRPDPLRSYAF
d_gene: .; v_gene: TRBV5-1; j_gene: TRBJ2-5; abundance: .; CDR3nt: TGCGCCAGCAGCTCAACCCCAACTACTCAGAGATCCCAAGAGACCCAGTACTTC; CDR3aa: CASSSTPTTQRSQETQYF
d_gene: .; v_gene: TRBV6-6; j_gene: TRBJ1-5; abundance: .; CDR3nt: TGTGCCAGCAGTCGACAGAAGGAGCGCCAGCATTTT; CDR3aa: CASSRQKERQHF
d_gene: TRBD2; v_gene: TRBV5-1; j_gene: TRBJ2-1; abundance: .; CDR3nt: TGCGCCAGCAGCTTGGGGGGCGGGAGTTCAAACAATGAGCAGTTCTTC; CDR3aa: CASSLGGGSSNNEQFF
d_gene: .; v_gene: TRBV10-3; j_gene: TRBJ2-5; abundance: few; CDR3nt: TGTGCCATCAGTGATACGGTTCAAGAGACCCAGTACTTC; CDR3aa: CAISDTVQETQYF
d_gene: .; v_gene: TRBV5-4; j_gene: TRBJ1-3; abundance: few; CDR3nt: TGTGCCAGCAGCTTCGAGCGGGCGGTAAACACCATATATTTT; CDR3aa: CASSFERAVNTIYF
d_gene: TRBD1; v_gene: TRBV4-1; j_gene: TRBJ1-4; abundance: .; CDR3nt: TGCGCCAGCAGAATAGACAGGGGCGGTGAAAAACTGTTTTTT; CDR3aa: CASRIDRGGEKLFF
d_gene: .; v_gene: TRBV6-4; j_gene: TRBJ2-3; abundance: .; CDR3nt: TGTGCCAGCAGTGGGTCGTCGGGTGAGGGCACAGATACGCAGTATTTT; CDR3aa: CASSGSSGEGTDTQYF
d_gene: .; v_gene: TRBV19; j_gene: TRBJ1-5; abundance: .; CDR3nt: TGTGCCAGTACCCCGGGCTGGGGGGTTAATCAGCCCCAGCATTTT; CDR3aa: CASTPGWGVNQPQHF
d_gene: .; v_gene: TRBV9; j_gene: TRBJ1-2; abundance: .; CDR3nt: TGTGCCAGCAGCGTAGGGGCAGACAACTATGGCTACACCTTC; CDR3aa: CASSVGADNYGYTF
d_gene: .; v_gene: TRBV27; j_gene: TRBJ2-1; abundance: .; CDR3nt: TGTGCCAGCAGAACCGGGGACAATGAGCAGTTCTTC; CDR3aa: CASRTGDNEQFF
d_gene: .; v_gene: TRBV27; j_gene: TRBJ2-5; abundance: .; CDR3nt: TGTGCCAGCAGTCGGGGTGTCGTTGAGACCCAGTACTTC; CDR3aa: CASSRGVVETQYF
d_gene: TRBD1; v_gene: TRBV19; j_gene: TRBJ1-2; abundance: .; CDR3nt: TGTGCCAGTAGTCCTCGGACAGGGAACTATGGCTACACCTTC; CDR3aa: CASSPRTGNYGYTF
d_gene: .; v_gene: TRBV4-2; j_gene: TRBJ1-1; abundance: .; CDR3nt: TGTGCCAGCAGCCAAGACAGGGGACGGGTCAACACTGAAGCTTTCTTT; CDR3aa: CASSQDRGRVNTEAFF
d_gene: .; v_gene: TRBV5-1; j_gene: TRBJ1-1; abundance: .; CDR3nt: TGCGCCAGCAGCGTGGGGGTGGACTTGAACACTGAAGCTTTCTTT; CDR3aa: CASSVGVDLNTEAFF
d_gene: TRBD2; v_gene: TRBV30; j_gene: TRBJ2-7; abundance: .; CDR3nt: TGTGCCTGGAGTGTAGGGGAGGGGGAGCAGTACTTC; CDR3aa: CAWSVGEGEQYF
d_gene: .; v_gene: TRBV19; j_gene: TRBJ1-6; abundance: .; CDR3nt: TGTGCCAGTAGCCCCTGGACAGATAATTCACCCCTCCACTTT; CDR3aa: CASSPWTDNSPLHF
d_gene: .; v_gene: TRBV13; j_gene: TRBJ2-5; abundance: .; CDR3nt: TGTGCCAGCAGCTTATCAGGGCAAGAGACCCAGTACTTC; CDR3aa: CASSLSGQETQYF
d_gene: .; v_gene: TRBV6-6; j_gene: TRBJ1-1; abundance: few; CDR3nt: TGTGCCAGCAGTTACACGGCAGGGCGGAACACTGAAGCTTTCTTT; CDR3aa: CASSYTAGRNTEAFF
d_gene: .; v_gene: TRBV20-1; j_gene: TRBJ1-1; abundance: .; CDR3nt: TGCAGGCTGGGCTACCTTGAAGCTTTCTTT; CDR3aa: CRLGYLEAFF
d_gene: .; v_gene: TRBV12-5; j_gene: TRBJ1-3; abundance: .; CDR3nt: TGTGCTAGTGGTGGACAGCCCTTAGTTGGAAACACCATATATTTT; CDR3aa: CASGGQPLVGNTIYF
d_gene: TRBD2; v_gene: TRBV7-2; j_gene: TRBJ2-7; abundance: .; CDR3nt: TGTGCCAGCAGCCATGGACTAGCGGGTTCCTACGAGCAGTACTTC; CDR3aa: CASSHGLAGSYEQYF
d_gene: .; v_gene: TRBV7-2; j_gene: TRBJ1-2; abundance: .; CDR3nt: TGTGCCAGCAGCCTTCTGGGCCAGGGAAATGGCTACACCTTC; CDR3aa: CASSLLGQGNGYTF
d_gene: TRBD1; v_gene: TRBV7-2; j_gene: TRBJ1-2; abundance: .; CDR3nt: TGTGCCAGCAGCTTACCTAGACAGGGTGGCTACACCTTC; CDR3aa: CASSLPRQGGYTF
d_gene: .; v_gene: TRBV19; j_gene: TRBJ2-7; abundance: .; CDR3nt: TGTGCCAGTAGCCCCATCCACTCCATTGCCTACGAGCAGTACTTC; CDR3aa: CASSPIHSIAYEQYF
d_gene: .; v_gene: TRBV5-1; j_gene: TRBJ1-6; abundance: .; CDR3nt: TGCGCCAGCAGCTCGTCAGGTAGAAGCTCCTATAATTCACCCCTCCACTTT; CDR3aa: CASSSSGRSSYNSPLHF
d_gene: .; v_gene: TRBV27; j_gene: TRBJ1-2; abundance: .; CDR3nt: TGTGCCAGCAGTCCAGGGACTACCCGCTATGGCTACACCTTC; CDR3aa: CASSPGTTRYGYTF
d_gene: TRBD1; v_gene: TRBV5-1; j_gene: TRBJ2-7; abundance: .; CDR3nt: TGCGCCAGCCATAACAGGGGCTTGGACGAGCAGTACTTC; CDR3aa: CASHNRGLDEQYF
d_gene: .; v_gene: TRBV5-1; j_gene: TRBJ2-7; abundance: .; CDR3nt: TGCGCCAGCAGAATAAGCGGTACCTACGAGCAGTACTTC; CDR3aa: CASRISGTYEQYF
d_gene: .; v_gene: TRBV27; j_gene: TRBJ2-7; abundance: .; CDR3nt: TGTGCCAGCGGCCAGACGGGATTGGGGGGATCGGAGCAGTACTTC; CDR3aa: CASGQTGLGGSEQYF
d_gene: .; v_gene: TRBV7-9; j_gene: TRBJ2-5; abundance: .; CDR3nt: TGTGCCAGCAGCTCCGGGGAGACCCAGTACTTC; CDR3aa: CASSSGETQYF
d_gene: .; v_gene: TRBV15; j_gene: TRBJ1-1; abundance: once; CDR3nt: TGTGCCACCAGCAGATCGGGTACGTGGGACAACGAAGCTTTCTTT; CDR3aa: CATSRSGTWDNEAFF
d_gene: TRBD2; v_gene: TRBV18; j_gene: TRBJ2-1; abundance: .; CDR3nt: TGTGCCAGCTCACCGGAACTAGCGGGAGGACAGAATGAGCAGTTCTTC; CDR3aa: CASSPELAGGQNEQFF